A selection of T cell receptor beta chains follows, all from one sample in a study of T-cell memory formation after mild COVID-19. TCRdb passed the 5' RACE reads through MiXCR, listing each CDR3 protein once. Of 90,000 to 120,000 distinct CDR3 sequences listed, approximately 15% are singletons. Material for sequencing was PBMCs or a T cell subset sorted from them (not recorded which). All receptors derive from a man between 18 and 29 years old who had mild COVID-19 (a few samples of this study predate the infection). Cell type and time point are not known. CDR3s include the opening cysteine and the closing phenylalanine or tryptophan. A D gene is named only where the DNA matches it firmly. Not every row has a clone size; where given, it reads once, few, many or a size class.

TGCGCCAGCAGCCAAGATGGGGTGAGCAGCCAAGAGACCCAGTACTTC | CASSQDGVSSQETQYF | TRBV4-1 | . | TRBJ2-5 | many
TGCGCCAGCAGCCAAGATGGGGGCAGCACAGATACGCAGTATTTT | CASSQDGGSTDTQYF | TRBV4-3 | . | TRBJ2-3 | .
TGTGCCATCAGTGAAGGTGCCTCCATAGCGGGGGGCCAAGATACGCAGTATTTT | CAISEGASIAGGQDTQYF | TRBV10-3 | TRBD2 | TRBJ2-3 | many
TGTGCCAGCAGCCAGGGGGCTAGGGGCACAGATACGCAGTATTTT | CASSQGARGTDTQYF | TRBV7-3 | TRBD1 | TRBJ2-3 | few
TGCGCCAGCAGCTTGGGGACCCTGACCTACAATGAGCAGTTCTTC | CASSLGTLTYNEQFF | TRBV5-1 | . | TRBJ2-1 | few
TGCGCCAGCAGCCAAGATGGGCGGGGGGCTAGCCCCGGGGAGCTGTTTTTT | CASSQDGRGASPGELFF | TRBV4-3 | TRBD2 | TRBJ2-2 | .
TGTGCCAGCAGCTACGGTCCAGGGCCTCCCTTC | CASSYGPGPPF | TRBV7-9 | . | TRBJ1-2 | .
TGTGCCAGCAGCTCGGGACTGCGGTGGGAGACCCAGTACTTC | CASSSGLRWETQYF | TRBV7-2 | . | TRBJ2-5 | few
TGTGCCAGCAGCCCCGGCGGTGGGGGCGGAAACATTCAGTACTTC | CASSPGGGGGNIQYF | TRBV3-1 | . | TRBJ2-4 | .
TGCAGTGCTAGAGTGGTGACCGAGCAGTACTTC | CSARVVTEQYF | TRBV20-1 | . | TRBJ2-7 | .
TGCGCCAGCAGCGTAACGACAGGGCTTGGGAATCAGCCCCAGCATTTT | CASSVTTGLGNQPQHF | TRBV4-1 | TRBD1 | TRBJ1-5 | .
TGTGCCAGCAGTTTTCAGGGGGGCTCCTACAATGAGCAGTTCTTC | CASSFQGGSYNEQFF | TRBV28 | . | TRBJ2-1 | few
TGCAGCGTTGAAGAAGGGGACGTCTACGAGCAGTACTTC | CSVEEGDVYEQYF | TRBV29-1 | . | TRBJ2-7 | .
TGTGCCAGCAGCTTAGGGATGGGCGCTGAAGCTTTCTTT | CASSLGMGAEAFF | TRBV7-2 | . | TRBJ1-1 | .
TGTGCCAGCAGCTTGGGGGACAGGGGTATTGGCAATCAGCCCCAGCATTTT | CASSLGDRGIGNQPQHF | TRBV5-5 | TRBD1 | TRBJ1-5 | .
TGCGCCAGCAGCCAAGCGGGCCCAGTTAACTCCTACAATGAGCAGTTCTTC | CASSQAGPVNSYNEQFF | TRBV4-3 | . | TRBJ2-1 | .
TGCGCCAGCAGTCCCGAAGCTGGATGGCGGTACGAGCAGTACTTC | CASSPEAGWRYEQYF | TRBV10-2 | . | TRBJ2-7 | .
TGTGCCAGCAGGCGGGTGAGGGGGCTAGTTCAGCCCCAGCATTTT | CASRRVRGLVQPQHF | TRBV6-2/TRBV6-3 | TRBD1 | TRBJ1-5 | many
TGTGCCAGCAGTTCCCGGGGGGATAATGAAAAACTGTTTTTT | CASSSRGDNEKLFF | TRBV12-3/TRBV12-4 | . | TRBJ1-4 | few
TGTGCCAGCTCACCACCGGACGATTACGAGCAGTACTTC | CASSPPDDYEQYF | TRBV18 | . | TRBJ2-7 | .
TGCGCCAGCAGCCAAGAGGGCAGGGTAGCAGAGACCCAGTACTTC | CASSQEGRVAETQYF | TRBV4-3 | . | TRBJ2-5 | many
TGTGCCAGCAGCTCCCCAGATGGGGGCTGGTACACCGGGGAGCTGTTTTTT | CASSSPDGGWYTGELFF | TRBV7-2 | . | TRBJ2-2 | many
TGTGCCAGCACCCTTGACGGTTACAATGAGCAGTTCTTC | CASTLDGYNEQFF | TRBV7-9 | . | TRBJ2-1 | few
TGTGCCAGCACCCCCTCGGGGCCCCAAGAGACCCAGTACTTC | CASTPSGPQETQYF | TRBV7-6 | . | TRBJ2-5 | .
TGTGCCAGCAGCCAAGACTACAGGGATGGGGACACTGAAGCTTTCTTT | CASSQDYRDGDTEAFF | TRBV3-1 | . | TRBJ1-1 | .
TGTGCCAGCAGCTTAGAAGGGGGCGTCGAGCAGTACTTC | CASSLEGGVEQYF | TRBV13 | TRBD1 | TRBJ2-7 | .
TGTGCCAGCGCCGTCCGGCCAGCGGGGGGCCCAGTGGGCACAGATACGCAGTATTTT | CASAVRPAGGPVGTDTQYF | TRBV12-3/TRBV12-4 | TRBD2 | TRBJ2-3 | many
TGTGCCTCTTGTCCGGGGGCCGGGGAGCTGTTTTTT | CASCPGAGELFF | TRBV7-6 | . | TRBJ2-2 | few
TGCAGTGCTAGAGTGATGGCATTTGGCACCATATATTTT | CSARVMAFGTIYF | TRBV20-1 | . | TRBJ1-3 | few
TGTGCCATCAGTGAGACAGGCAATCAGCCCCAGCATTTT | CAISETGNQPQHF | TRBV10-3 | . | TRBJ1-5 | .
TGTGCCAGCAGTTTAGGGACCCTGGGCCCAGGGGAGCTGTTTTTT | CASSLGTLGPGELFF | TRBV12-3/TRBV12-4 | . | TRBJ2-2 | few
TGCGCCAGCAGCCAAGAGAGGGAGGCCAACGTCCTGACTTTC | CASSQEREANVLTF | TRBV4-1 | . | TRBJ2-6 | .
TGTGCCACCAGCAGACCAGGGGGCAAGGGGTATGGCTACACCTTC | CATSRPGGKGYGYTF | TRBV15 | TRBD1 | TRBJ1-2 | few
TGTGCCAGCAGTTACTCGATCGGGGGCGTAGGGTTGAGCACTGAAGCTTTCTTT | CASSYSIGGVGLSTEAFF | TRBV6-5 | . | TRBJ1-1 | .
TGTGCCAGCAAGGAATATGGTAGCGGGGGCACCGGGGAGCTGTTTTTT | CASKEYGSGGTGELFF | TRBV6-2/TRBV6-3 | TRBD2 | TRBJ2-2 | .
TGTGCCAGCAGCCAAGGGTTGAACGAGCAGTACTTC | CASSQGLNEQYF | TRBV3-1 | . | TRBJ2-7 | few
TGTGCTAGTGGTTTGTCAGGGATCACAGATACGCAGTATTTT | CASGLSGITDTQYF | TRBV12-5 | . | TRBJ2-3 | .
TGTGCCAGCAGCATTGGGACTAGATGCACCGGGGAGCTGTTTTTT | CASSIGTRCTGELFF | TRBV21-1 | . | TRBJ2-2 | many
TGTGCCAGCAGTTTATATTGGACGGAAGGGACAGGAGGTTTCCAGGAGACCCAGTACTTC | CASSLYWTEGTGGFQETQYF | TRBV28 | TRBD1 | TRBJ2-5 | .
TGTGCCAGCAGTTACGGCGGCACTGAAGCTTTCTTT | CASSYGGTEAFF | TRBV6-5 | . | TRBJ1-1 | many
TGTGCCAGCAGCCCCGGACAGCTTGAAGCTTTCTTT | CASSPGQLEAFF | TRBV6-5 | . | TRBJ1-1 | many
TGTGCCAGCAGTTTAGGGACAGGGGGAAATGAGCAGTTCTTC | CASSLGTGGNEQFF | TRBV12-3/TRBV12-4 | TRBD1 | TRBJ2-1 | .
TGTGCCAGCAGCTTAGCTCCCAGGCCCAGCAATCAGCCCCAGCATTTT | CASSLAPRPSNQPQHF | TRBV7-2 | . | TRBJ1-5 | many
TGTGCCAGCAGCTTATCGGACACGAGAGACACGTTCTTC | CASSLSDTRDTFF | TRBV11-2 | . | TRBJ2-1 | few
TGTGCCAGCAGATTGGCGGTCCAAAGCAATTCACCCCTCCACTTT | CASRLAVQSNSPLHF | TRBV7-2 | . | TRBJ1-6 | .
TGCGCCAGCAGCCAAGGACCCCCGGACAGGGGGCTGGCAGGGGCCAACGTCCTGACTTTC | CASSQGPPDRGLAGANVLTF | TRBV4-1 | TRBD1 | TRBJ2-6 | .
TGTGCCAGCACCCTGGGAGGGGGTCAGCCCCAGCATTTT | CASTLGGGQPQHF | TRBV12-3/TRBV12-4 | . | TRBJ1-5 | .
TGTGCCATCAGTGAGGCAGGGGCAGGCTATGGCTACACCTTC | CAISEAGAGYGYTF | TRBV10-3 | . | TRBJ1-2 | few
TGCGCCAGCAGCCCGATTCAAGGGAGAAATTCACCCCTCCACTTT | CASSPIQGRNSPLHF | TRBV4-1 | . | TRBJ1-6 | .
TGCAGTGCTAGAGCCGGGGGACCGCAAAATGAGCAGTTCTTC | CSARAGGPQNEQFF | TRBV20-1 | . | TRBJ2-1 | once
TGTGCCAGCAGCCTGTCAGGGCCCCCTGGGGCCAACGTCCTGACTTTC | CASSLSGPPGANVLTF | TRBV14 | . | TRBJ2-6 | few
TGTGCCAGCAGTTACGGGGTTCAAGAGACCCAGTACTTC | CASSYGVQETQYF | TRBV6-2/TRBV6-3 | . | TRBJ2-5 | few
TGTGCCAGCGAGAGGGGGAACACCGGGGAGCTGTTTTTT | CASERGNTGELFF | TRBV6-2/TRBV6-3 | . | TRBJ2-2 | few
TGTGCCAGCAGTTTCCGCCTGAACACTGAAGCTTTCTTT | CASSFRLNTEAFF | TRBV12-3/TRBV12-4 | . | TRBJ1-1 | few
TGCAGCGTGGTCCCCGGGACGGCTACCTACAATGAGCAGTTCTTC | CSVVPGTATYNEQFF | TRBV29-1 | . | TRBJ2-1 | many
TGTGCCAGCAGGGCTAGCGACGACACAGATACGCAGTATTTT | CASRASDDTDTQYF | TRBV6-5 | . | TRBJ2-3 | .
TGTGCCAGCACGGGCGTCCAGGGTTATCCCGGGGAGCTGTTTTTT | CASTGVQGYPGELFF | TRBV12-3/TRBV12-4 | . | TRBJ2-2 | .
TGTGCCAGCAGTTACTCGAAAACTAGCGGGGTCTACGAGCAGTACTTC | CASSYSKTSGVYEQYF | TRBV6-6 | TRBD2 | TRBJ2-7 | .
TGCGCCAGCAGCACTCGGAGGTTGAACACTGAAGCTTTCTTT | CASSTRRLNTEAFF | TRBV5-1 | . | TRBJ1-1 | few